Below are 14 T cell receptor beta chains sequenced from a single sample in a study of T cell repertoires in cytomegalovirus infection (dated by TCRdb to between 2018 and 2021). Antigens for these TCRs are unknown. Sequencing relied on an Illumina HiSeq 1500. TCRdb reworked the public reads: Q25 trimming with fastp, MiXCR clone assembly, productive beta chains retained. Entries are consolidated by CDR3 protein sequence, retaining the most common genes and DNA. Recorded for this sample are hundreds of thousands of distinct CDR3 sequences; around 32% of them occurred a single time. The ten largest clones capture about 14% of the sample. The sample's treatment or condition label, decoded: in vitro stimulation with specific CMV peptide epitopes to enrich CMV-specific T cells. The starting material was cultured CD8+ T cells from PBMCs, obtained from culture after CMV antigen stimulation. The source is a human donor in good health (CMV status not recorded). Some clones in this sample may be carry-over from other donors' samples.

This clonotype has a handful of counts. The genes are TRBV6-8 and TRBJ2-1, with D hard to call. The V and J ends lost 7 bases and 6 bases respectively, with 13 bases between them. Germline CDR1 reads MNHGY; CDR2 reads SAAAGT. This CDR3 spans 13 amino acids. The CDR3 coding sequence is TGTGCCAGCACCAATGACTGGGTCAATGAGCAGTTCTTC. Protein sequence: CASTNDWVNEQFF.

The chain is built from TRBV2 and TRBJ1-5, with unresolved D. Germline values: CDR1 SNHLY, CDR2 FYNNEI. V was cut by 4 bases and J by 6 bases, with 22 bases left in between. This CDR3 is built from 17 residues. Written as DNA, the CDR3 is TGTGCCAGCAGTGCCGTCCCGGGATCTGGCCGGGGTCAGCCCCAGCATTTT. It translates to CASSAVPGSGRGQPQHF.

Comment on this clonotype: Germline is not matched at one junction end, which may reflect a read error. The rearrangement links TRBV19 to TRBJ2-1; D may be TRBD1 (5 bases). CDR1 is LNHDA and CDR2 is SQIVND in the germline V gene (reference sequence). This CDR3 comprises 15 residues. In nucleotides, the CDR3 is TGTGCCAGTAGTTTAGAGGCAGGGTACTACAATGAGCAGTTCTTC. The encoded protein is CASSLEAGYYNEQFF.

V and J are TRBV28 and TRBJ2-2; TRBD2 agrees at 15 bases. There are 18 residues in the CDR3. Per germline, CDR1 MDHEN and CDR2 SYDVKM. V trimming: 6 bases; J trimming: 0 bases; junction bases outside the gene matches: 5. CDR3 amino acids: CASSRGLAGGSNTGELFF. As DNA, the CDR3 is TGTGCCAGCAGCCGGGGACTAGCGGGGGGCTCGAACACCGGGGAGCTGTTTTTT.

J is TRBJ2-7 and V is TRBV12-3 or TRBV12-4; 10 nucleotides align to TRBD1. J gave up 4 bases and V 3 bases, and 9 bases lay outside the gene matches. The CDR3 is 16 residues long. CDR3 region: CASSFSSGDRGYEQYF. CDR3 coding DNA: TGTGCCAGCAGTTTTTCCTCCGGGGACAGGGGTTACGAGCAGTACTTC.

The DNA for the CDR3 is TGTGCCAGCAGCCCGGCCTCGACAGGGCAACCTTCCTACGAGCAGTACGTC. Translating it yields CASSPASTGQPSYEQYV. V usage is TRBV28 and J usage is TRBJ2-7; 7 bases map to TRBD1. The CDR3 contains 17 residues. Germline V gene data show CDR1 as MDHEN and CDR2 as SYDVKM. V was pared by 6 bases and J by 1 base, with 15 bases of the junction left unmatched.

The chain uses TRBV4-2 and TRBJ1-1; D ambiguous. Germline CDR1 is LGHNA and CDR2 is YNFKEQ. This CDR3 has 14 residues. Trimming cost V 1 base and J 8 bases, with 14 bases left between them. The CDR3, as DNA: TGTGCCAGCAGCCAAGGACTGTATACCTTCGAAGCTTTCTTT. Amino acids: CASSQGLYTFEAFF.

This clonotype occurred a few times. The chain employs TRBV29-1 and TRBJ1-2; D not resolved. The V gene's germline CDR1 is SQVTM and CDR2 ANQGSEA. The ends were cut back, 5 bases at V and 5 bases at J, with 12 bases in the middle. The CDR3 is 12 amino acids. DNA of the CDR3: TGCAGCGTTCCCACAGCGAGGTATGGCTACACCTTC. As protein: CSVPTARYGYTF.

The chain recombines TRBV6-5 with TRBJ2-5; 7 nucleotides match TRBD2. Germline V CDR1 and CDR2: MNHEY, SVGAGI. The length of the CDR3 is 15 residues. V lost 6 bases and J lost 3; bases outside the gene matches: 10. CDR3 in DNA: TGTGCCAGCAGCCATTCGTCCCTAGCGGAAGAGACCCAGTACTTC. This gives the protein CASSHSSLAEETQYF.

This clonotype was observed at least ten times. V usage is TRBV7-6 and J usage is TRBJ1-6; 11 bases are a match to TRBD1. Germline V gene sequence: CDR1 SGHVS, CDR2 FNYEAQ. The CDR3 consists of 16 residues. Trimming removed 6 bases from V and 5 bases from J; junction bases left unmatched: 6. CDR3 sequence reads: CASSAGTGGDNSPLHF. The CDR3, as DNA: TGTGCCAGCAGTGCCGGGACAGGGGGAGATAATTCACCCCTCCACTTT.

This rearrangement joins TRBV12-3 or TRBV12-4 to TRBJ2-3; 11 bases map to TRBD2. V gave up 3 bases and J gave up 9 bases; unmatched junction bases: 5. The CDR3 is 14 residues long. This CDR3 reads CASSFSGGAGTQYF. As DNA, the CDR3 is TGTGCCAGCAGTTTTAGCGGGGGGGCGGGCACGCAGTATTTT.

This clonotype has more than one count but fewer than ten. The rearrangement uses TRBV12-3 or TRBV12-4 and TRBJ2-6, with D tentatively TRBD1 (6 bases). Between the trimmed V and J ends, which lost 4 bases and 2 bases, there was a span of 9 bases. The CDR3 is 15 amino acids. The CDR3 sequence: CASSSSGAGANVLTF. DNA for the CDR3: TGTGCCAGCAGTTCCTCAGGGGCTGGGGCCAACGTCCTGACTTTC.

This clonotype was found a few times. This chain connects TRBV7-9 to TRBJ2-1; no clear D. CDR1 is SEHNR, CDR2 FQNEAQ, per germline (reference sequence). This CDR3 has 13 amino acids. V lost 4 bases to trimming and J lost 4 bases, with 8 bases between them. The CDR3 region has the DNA TGTGCCAGCAGCTGGGATCTTTACAATGAGCAGTTCTTC. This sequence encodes CASSWDLYNEQFF.

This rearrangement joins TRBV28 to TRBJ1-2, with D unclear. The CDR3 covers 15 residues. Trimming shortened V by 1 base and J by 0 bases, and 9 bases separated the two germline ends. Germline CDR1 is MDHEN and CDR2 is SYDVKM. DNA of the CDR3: TGTGCCAGCAGTTTATTGGGCAGCCCTAACTATGGCTACACCTTC. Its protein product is CASSLLGSPNYGYTF.